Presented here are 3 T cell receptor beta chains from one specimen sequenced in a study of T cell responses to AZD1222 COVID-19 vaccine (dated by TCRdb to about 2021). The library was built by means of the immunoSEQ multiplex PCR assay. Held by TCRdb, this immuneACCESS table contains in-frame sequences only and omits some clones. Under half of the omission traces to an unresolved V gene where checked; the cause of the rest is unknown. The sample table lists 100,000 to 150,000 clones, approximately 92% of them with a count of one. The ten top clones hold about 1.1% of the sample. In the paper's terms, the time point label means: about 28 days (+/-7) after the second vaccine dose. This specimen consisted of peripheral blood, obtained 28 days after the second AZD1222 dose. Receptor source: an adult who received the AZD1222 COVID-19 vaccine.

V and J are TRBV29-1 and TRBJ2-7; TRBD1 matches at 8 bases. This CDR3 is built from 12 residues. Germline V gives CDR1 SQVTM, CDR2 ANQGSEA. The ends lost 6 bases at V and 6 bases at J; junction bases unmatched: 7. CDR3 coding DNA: TGCAGCGTCGGGGGACAGGTACTCGAGCAGTACTTC. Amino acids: CSVGGQVLEQYF.

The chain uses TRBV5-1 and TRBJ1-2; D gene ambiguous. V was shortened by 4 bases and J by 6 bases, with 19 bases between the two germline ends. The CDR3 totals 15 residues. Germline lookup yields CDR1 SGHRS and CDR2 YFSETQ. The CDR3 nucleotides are TGCGCCAGCAGCGCCGGTCCCTCCCCCTCTAATGGCTACACCTTC. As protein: CASSAGPSPSNGYTF.

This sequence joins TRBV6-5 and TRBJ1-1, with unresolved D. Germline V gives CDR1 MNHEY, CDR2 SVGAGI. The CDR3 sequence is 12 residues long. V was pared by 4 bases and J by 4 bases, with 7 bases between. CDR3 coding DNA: TGTGCCAGCAGTTCCCGGCTCACTGAAGCTTTCTTT. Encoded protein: CASSSRLTEAFF.